This T cell receptor beta chain was identified in a study of cytomegalovirus exposure and HLA in healthy donors. The CDR3 consists of 15 residues. CDR1 is SGDLS, CDR2 YYNGEE, per germline. V dropped 0 bases and J dropped 2 bases, with 10 bases sitting between them. Note on this clone: Antigen: not known.

Study-wide points: Earlier analysis found most TCR beta V segments productive about 87% or about 30% of the time.

The PCR ran on 60 Vbeta and 13 Jbeta primers. Profiling relied on immunoSEQ multiplex PCR, and the TCRdb table lists in-frame clones only, not all of them. The table lists under 200,000 clones, roughly 13% of them singletons. The sequenced sample was PBMCs. The TCR originated in a man in his fifties or sixties in good health and CMV-seropositive. The rearrangement uses TRBV9 and TRBJ2-3, with D tentatively TRBD1 (5 bases). The CDR3, as DNA: TGTGCCAGCAGCGTAGGAGGACACTTCACAGATACGCAGTATTTT. Its translation: CASSVGGHFTDTQYF.